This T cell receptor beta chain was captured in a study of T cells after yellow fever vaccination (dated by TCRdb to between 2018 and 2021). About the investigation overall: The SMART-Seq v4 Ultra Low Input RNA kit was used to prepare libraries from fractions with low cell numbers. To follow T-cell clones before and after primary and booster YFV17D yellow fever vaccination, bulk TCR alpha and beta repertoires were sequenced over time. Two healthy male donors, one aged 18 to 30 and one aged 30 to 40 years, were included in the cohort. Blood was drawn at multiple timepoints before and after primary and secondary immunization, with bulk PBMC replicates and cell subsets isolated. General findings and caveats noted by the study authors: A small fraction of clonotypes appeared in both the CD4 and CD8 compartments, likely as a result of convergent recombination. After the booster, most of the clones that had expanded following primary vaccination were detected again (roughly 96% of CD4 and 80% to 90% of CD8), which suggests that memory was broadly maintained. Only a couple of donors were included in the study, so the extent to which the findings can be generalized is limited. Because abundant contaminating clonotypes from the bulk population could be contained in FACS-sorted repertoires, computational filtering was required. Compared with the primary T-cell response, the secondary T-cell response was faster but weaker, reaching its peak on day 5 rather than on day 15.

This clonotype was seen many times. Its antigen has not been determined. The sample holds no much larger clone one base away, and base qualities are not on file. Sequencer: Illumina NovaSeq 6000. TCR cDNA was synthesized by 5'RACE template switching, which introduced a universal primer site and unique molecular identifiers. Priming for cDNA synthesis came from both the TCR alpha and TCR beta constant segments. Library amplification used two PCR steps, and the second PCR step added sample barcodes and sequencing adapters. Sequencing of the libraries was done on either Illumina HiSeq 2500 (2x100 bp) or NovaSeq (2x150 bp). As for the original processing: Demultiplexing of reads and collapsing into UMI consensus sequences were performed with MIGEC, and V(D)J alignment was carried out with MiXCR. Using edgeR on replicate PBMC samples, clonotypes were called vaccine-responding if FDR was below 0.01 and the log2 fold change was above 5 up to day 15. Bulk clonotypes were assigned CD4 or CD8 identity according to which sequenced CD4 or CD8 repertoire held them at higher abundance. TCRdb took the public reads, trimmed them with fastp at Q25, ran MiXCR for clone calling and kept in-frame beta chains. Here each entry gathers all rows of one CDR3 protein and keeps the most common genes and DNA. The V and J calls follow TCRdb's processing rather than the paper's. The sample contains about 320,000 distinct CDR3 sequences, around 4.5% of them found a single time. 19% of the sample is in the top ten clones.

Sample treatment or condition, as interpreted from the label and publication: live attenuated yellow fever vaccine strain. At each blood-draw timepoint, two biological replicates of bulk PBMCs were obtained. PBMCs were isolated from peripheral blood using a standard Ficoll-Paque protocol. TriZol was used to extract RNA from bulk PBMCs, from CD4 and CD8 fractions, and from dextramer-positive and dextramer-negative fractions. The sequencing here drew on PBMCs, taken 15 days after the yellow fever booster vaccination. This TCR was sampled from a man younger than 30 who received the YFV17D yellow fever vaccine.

This receptor has the CDR3 CSAGRQESTEQYF. The DNA sequence follows: TGCAGCGCTGGGCGACAAGAGTCAACCGAGCAGTACTTC. The rearranged segments are TRBV29-1 and TRBJ2-7; no D gene call is confident. V drops 7 bases and J drops 6 bases, leaving 19 bases in between. The CDR3 covers 13 residues, taking in both the cysteine and the phenylalanine. The DNA shown is the 39-base CDR3, in frame from base 1. CDR1 SQVTM and CDR2 ANQGSEA were looked up in the germline V gene.